The 20 T cell receptor beta chains below come from one sample, sequenced in a study of Graves' ophthalmopathy and Graves' hyperthyroidism. Amplified TCR beta CDR3 regions were obtained using RNA transcripts as template. HTBI primers were employed in first-round RT-PCR, then a second-round multiplex PCR followed. TCRdb processed the multiplex PCR reads anew with MiXCR; each CDR3 protein has one entry. The table has a few hundred thousand distinct CDR3 sequences, around 21% seen once. The sequencing input was peripheral blood. The receptor source for this set is a woman in her late teens or twenties with stable Graves' hyperthyroidism.

This clonotype was detected ten times or more. The chain joins TRBV11-2 to TRBJ2-7; 9 nucleotides align to TRBD2. Germline CDR1 SGHAT, CDR2 FQNNGV. V lost 5 bases to trimming and J lost 5 bases; unmatched junction nucleotides: 7. There are 14 residues in the CDR3. The CDR3 DNA sequence: TGTGCCAGCAGCCCAGGACTAGCGTTCAACGAGCAGTACTTC. It encodes CASSPGLAFNEQYF.

The rearrangement links TRBV28 to TRBJ1-2, with 7 bases aligning to TRBD1. With V trimmed by 4 bases and J by 2 bases, 7 bases remained unmatched. Germline assignment: CDR1 MDHEN and CDR2 SYDVKM. CDR3 length equals 15 residues. In DNA form, the CDR3 reads TGTGCCAGCAGTTCCCTAACAGGGGAAAACTATGGCTACACCTTC. It codes for CASSSLTGENYGYTF.

This clonotype showed up many times. This sequence joins TRBV5-5 and TRBJ2-6; possible D gene TRBD1, 6 bases. V lost 0 bases to trimming and J lost 2 bases, with 9 bases between them. In germline, CDR1 is SGHKS, CDR2 YYEKEE (reference sequence). This CDR3 region has 16 residues. Here the CDR3 DNA reads TGTGCCAGCAGCTTGGAGGACAGCCCTGGGGCCAACGTCCTGACTTTC. Translating it yields CASSLEDSPGANVLTF.

This clonotype was seen only a few times. A read error may be the cause here, since a much bigger clone is one base away. V usage is TRBV30 and J usage is TRBJ2-4, with TRBD1 matching 8 bases. CDR1 is GTSNPN and CDR2 is SVGIG in the germline V gene (reference sequence). The ends lost 5 bases at V and 9 bases at J; junction bases unmatched: 9. This CDR3 has 13 residues. CDR3 coding DNA: TGTGCCTGGTCAGGGGGCGCGACCAGCATTCAGTACTTC. This codes for CAWSGGATSIQYF.

The chain has TRBV6-1 and TRBJ2-5; D may be TRBD1 (6 bases). Looked up from germline, CDR1 is MNHNS and CDR2 is SASEGT. The CDR3 is 17 residues long. Between the trimmed V and J ends, which lost 5 bases and 5 bases, there was a span of 24 bases. As DNA, the CDR3 is TGTGCCAGCAGTCCTGGGTGGGGGCCCGCGAAGGTGGAGACCCAGTACTTC. Encoded protein: CASSPGWGPAKVETQYF.

This clonotype was seen more than once but under ten times. This chain uses TRBV20-1 with TRBJ1-2; D might be TRBD1 (5 bases). V lost 2 bases, J lost 6 bases, and 13 bases lay in between. The CDR3 length is 13 residues. Per germline, CDR1 DFQATT and CDR2 SNEGSKA (reference sequence). In DNA form, the CDR3 reads TGCAGTGCTAGAACCGGGGGACGGGATGGCTACACCTTC. Translation gives CSARTGGRDGYTF.

This clonotype was seen many times. The genes are TRBV28 and TRBJ1-5; 12 nucleotides match TRBD1. J gave up 7 bases and V 3 bases, and 7 bases lay outside the gene matches. This CDR3 has 16 residues. Per the germline V gene, CDR1 is MDHEN and CDR2 is SYDVKM. CDR3 region: CASSLGQGAIRQPQHF. For the CDR3, the DNA is TGTGCCAGCAGTTTGGGACAGGGGGCAATAAGGCAGCCCCAGCATTTT.

This clonotype was found many times. V usage is TRBV25-1 and J usage is TRBJ1-5; 12 bases agree with TRBD1. CDR3 length equals 15 residues. Per the germline V gene, CDR1 is MGHDK and CDR2 is SYGVNS. J lost 7 bases, V lost 3 bases, and 4 bases had no gene match. The CDR3 is CASSEGQGAWQPQHF. For the CDR3, the DNA is TGTGCCAGCAGTGAGGGACAGGGGGCTTGGCAGCCCCAGCATTTT.

This clonotype was detected many times. This chain joins TRBV6-5 and TRBJ1-6; 7 positions agree with TRBD1. CDR1 and CDR2 (germline): MNHEY, SVGAGI. V shed 0 bases, J shed 8 bases, and the junction held 7 bases outside the gene matches. The CDR3 contains 16 residues. The CDR3 region has the DNA TGTGCCAGCAGTTACTCGGGACAGCCCTCGGATTCACCCCTCCACTTT. Its translation is CASSYSGQPSDSPLHF.

V and J are TRBV28 and TRBJ1-5, with TRBD1 as a possible D gene (5 bases). CDR3 size: 14 residues. V lost 6 bases and J 0 bases, leaving 9 bases between the germline ends. CDR1 is MDHEN, CDR2 SYDVKM, per germline. The CDR3 loop reads CASSTGNSNQPQHF. The CDR3 coding sequence is TGTGCCAGCAGCACAGGCAATAGCAATCAGCCCCAGCATTTT.

Many counts were recorded for this clonotype. The rearrangement links TRBV6-1 to TRBJ2-7; 11 nucleotides align to TRBD1. The V gene's germline CDR1 is MNHNS and CDR2 SASEGT. V lost 4 bases, J lost 7 bases, and 15 bases stayed unmatched. There are 17 residues in the CDR3. CDR3 amino acids: CASSVGQGARGRWEQYF. The CDR3 DNA follows: TGTGCCAGCAGTGTAGGACAGGGGGCGCGGGGGCGATGGGAGCAGTACTTC.

There are many counts of this clonotype. V is TRBV2 and J is TRBJ2-5; D is tentatively TRBD1 or TRBD2 (6 bases each). With 8 bases removed from V and 1 base from J, the gap between germline ends came to 20 bases. From germline, CDR1 is SNHLY and CDR2 FYNNEI. The CDR3 runs 16 residues. The CDR3 DNA sequence: TGTGCCAGCGTGGGGGGCGTTGTAGTTACCCAAGAGACCCAGTACTTC. Translated: CASVGGVVVTQETQYF. The full variable domain, with the rest looked up from reference TRBV2 and TRBJ2-5, is EPEVTQTPSHQVTQMGQEVILRCVPISNHLYFYWYRQILGQKVEFLVSFYNNEISEKSEIFDDQFSVERPDGSNFTLKIRSTKLEDSAMYFCASVGGVVVTQETQYFGPGTRLLVL.

The chain recombines TRBV7-2 with TRBJ1-1, with 7 bases fitting TRBD1. Trimming cost V 9 bases and J 0 bases; bases outside gene matches: 7. This CDR3 has 14 residues. Per the germline V gene, CDR1 is SGHTA and CDR2 is FQGNSA. CDR3 region: CASSMDRLNTEAFF. The CDR3 bases are TGTGCCAGTAGTATGGACAGGTTGAACACTGAAGCTTTCTTT.

This clonotype was picked up many times. The genes are TRBV6-2 or TRBV6-3 and TRBJ2-4; 14 positions match TRBD2. Germline CDR1 is MNHEY and CDR2 is SVGEGT. The CDR3 consists of 19 residues. V trimming: 6 bases; J trimming: 0 bases; junction bases outside the gene matches: 10. In DNA form, the CDR3 reads TGTGCCAGCAGACCGGCGGGACTAGCGGGGGCGAGAGCCAAAAACATTCAGTACTTC. This codes for CASRPAGLAGARAKNIQYF.

The chain combines TRBV12-3 or TRBV12-4 with TRBJ1-2; D is ambiguous. The CDR3 runs 15 residues. Trimming removed 6 bases from V and 8 bases from J, with 22 bases in between. The DNA for the CDR3 is TGTGCCAGCAGCAACCTCCGGGGAAGCCAAGGGGGCTACACCTTC. Amino acid sequence: CASSNLRGSQGGYTF.

This chain connects TRBV7-9 to TRBJ2-7; 9 nucleotides match TRBD1. Germline CDR1 SEHNR, CDR2 FQNEAQ (reference sequence). With 9 bases clipped from V and 5 bases from J, the junction kept 14 bases outside the gene matches. CDR3 length: 15 residues. The CDR3 sequence: CASSPEGQGTDEQYF. The CDR3 nucleotides are TGTGCCAGTAGCCCCGAGGGACAGGGTACTGACGAGCAGTACTTC.

V and J are TRBV4-1 and TRBJ2-7; 7 nucleotides align to TRBD1. The CDR3 is made up of 14 amino acids. CDR1 and CDR2 from the germline V gene are MGHRA and YSYEKL. V was clipped by 4 bases and J by 3 bases; unmatched bases: 6. The DNA for the CDR3 is TGCGCCAGCAGCCCCCAGACAGGGTTCTACGAGCAGTACTTC. Protein product: CASSPQTGFYEQYF.

This clonotype appeared many times. The chain combines TRBV30 with TRBJ1-5; D unclear. Germline values: CDR1 GTSNPN, CDR2 SVGIG (reference sequence). The CDR3 spans 13 residues. V lost 5 bases and J 5 bases, leaving 13 bases between the germline ends. The CDR3 spells CAWRGAEHQPQHF. The DNA for the CDR3 is TGTGCCTGGCGAGGCGCAGAGCATCAGCCCCAGCATTTT.

This clonotype was picked up many times. The chain carries TRBV7-2 and TRBJ1-3; D is perhaps TRBD1 (6 bases). Germline V gives CDR1 SGHTA, CDR2 FQGNSA. Trimming removed 5 bases from V and 0 bases from J, with 17 bases in between. This CDR3 region has 17 residues. CDR3 sequence: CASSPPPTGSSGNTIYF. CDR3 bases: TGTGCCAGCAGCCCACCACCAACAGGGAGCTCTGGAAACACCATATATTTT.

This clonotype was picked up many times. J is TRBJ2-5 and V is TRBV28, with 8 bases that match TRBD1. This CDR3 has 14 residues. Germline lookup yields CDR1 MDHEN and CDR2 SYDVKM. J was trimmed by 4 bases and V by 6 bases; bases with no gene match: 7. The CDR3 sequence: CASSRPGGRETQYF. CDR3 sequence (DNA): TGTGCCAGCAGCCGACCAGGGGGCCGAGAGACCCAGTACTTC.